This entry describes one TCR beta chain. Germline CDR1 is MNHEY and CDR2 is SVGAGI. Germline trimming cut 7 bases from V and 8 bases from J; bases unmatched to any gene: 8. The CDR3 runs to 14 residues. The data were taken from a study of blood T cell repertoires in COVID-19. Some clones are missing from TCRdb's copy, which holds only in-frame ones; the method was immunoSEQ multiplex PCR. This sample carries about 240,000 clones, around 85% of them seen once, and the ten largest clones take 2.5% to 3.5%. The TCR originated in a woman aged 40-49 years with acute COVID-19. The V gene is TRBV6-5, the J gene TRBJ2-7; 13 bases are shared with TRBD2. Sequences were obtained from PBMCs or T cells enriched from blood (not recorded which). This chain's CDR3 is CASNLLAGGRQQYF. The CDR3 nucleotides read TGTGCCAGCAACCTACTAGCGGGAGGGCGACAGCAGTACTTC.